One sample yielded the 26 T cell receptor beta chains listed below, sequenced in a study of preoperative IRX-2 immunotherapy in early breast cancer. As for treatment: preoperative locoregional IRX-2 cytokine immunotherapy. Produced via immunoSEQ multiplex PCR; TCRdb's table is partial and in-frame only. The sample gives around 22,000 clones, 80% to 90% of which show up once; less than 35% is in the top ten. Sequenced here: tumor tissue, sampled after IRX-2 immunotherapy. The receptors shown here come from a human donor with breast cancer.

The genes are TRBV11-3 and TRBJ2-7; D is tentatively TRBD1 or TRBD2 (5 bases each). CDR3 length equals 15 residues. Germline V gives CDR1 SGHNT, CDR2 YENEEA. The V end lost 3 bases, the J end lost 1 base, and 13 bases lay between the germline ends. The CDR3 reads CASSLTGTGSYEQYF. The DNA of the CDR3 is TGTGCCAGCAGCTTGACCGGGACGGGTTCCTACGAGCAGTACTTC. The whole variable domain, remainder taken from reference TRBV11-3 and TRBJ2-7, is EAGVVQSPRYKIIEKKQPVAFWCNPISGHNTLYWYLQNLGQGPELLIRYENEEAVDDSQLPKDRFSAERLKGVDSTLKIQPAELGDSAVYLCASSLTGTGSYEQYFGPGTRLTVT.

The V call is TRBV25-1, the J call TRBJ2-1, with D unclear. Germline loops: CDR1 MGHDK, CDR2 SYGVNS. The V end lost 7 bases, the J end lost 6 bases, and 7 bases lay between the germline ends. This CDR3 has 11 residues. The CDR3 loop reads CASTALNEQFF. DNA of the CDR3: TGTGCCAGCACCGCCCTCAATGAGCAGTTCTTC.

The rearrangement uses TRBV25-1 and TRBJ1-1; D gene unclear. This CDR3 spans 15 amino acids. The ends were cut back, 4 bases at V and 1 base at J, with 13 bases in the middle. Germline lookup yields CDR1 MGHDK and CDR2 SYGVNS. In DNA, the CDR3 is TGTGCCAGCAGTGGCCCGGTGATGGGGAACACTGAAGCTTTCTTT. Its protein product is CASSGPVMGNTEAFF.

The rearrangement uses TRBV4-2 and TRBJ1-3, with TRBD1 as a possible D gene (5 bases). The CDR3 consists of 18 residues. CDR1 LGHNA and CDR2 YNFKEQ come from the germline V gene. V lost 3 bases to trimming and J lost 0 bases, with 18 bases between them. The chain's CDR3 is CASSQTGTASYSGNTIYF. The CDR3 DNA reads TGTGCCAGCAGCCAGACCGGGACGGCTTCCTACTCTGGAAACACCATATATTTT.

This chain joins TRBV4-1 and TRBJ1-5; D might be TRBD1 (6 bases). This CDR3 is built from 15 residues. The V and J ends lost 4 bases and 0 bases respectively, with 10 bases between them. Germline CDR1 reads MGHRA; CDR2 reads YSYEKL. CDR3 in amino acids: CASSRWTDSNQPQHF. The CDR3 DNA reads TGCGCCAGCAGCCGTTGGACAGATAGCAATCAGCCCCAGCATTTT.

The chain carries TRBV7-6 and TRBJ1-3, with D unclear. The V gene's germline CDR1 is SGHVS and CDR2 FNYEAQ. The length of the CDR3 is 16 residues. V lost 2 bases and J 2 bases, leaving 13 bases between the germline ends. For the CDR3, the DNA is TGTGCCAGCAGCTTATTAAGGACTATAACTGGAAACACCATATATTTT. Its translation: CASSLLRTITGNTIYF. The full variable domain, in which reference TRBV7-6 and TRBJ1-3 provide the parts outside the CDR3, is GAGVSQSPRYKVTKRGQDVALRCDPISGHVSLYWYRQALGQGPEFLTYFNYEAQQDKSGLPNDRFSAERPEGSISTLTIQRTEQRDSAMYRCASSLLRTITGNTIYFGEGSWLTVV.

The chain couples TRBV10-2 to TRBJ2-2; perhaps TRBD1 as D (6 bases). The CDR3 runs to 14 residues. The germline V gene encodes CDR1 WSHSY and CDR2 SAAADI. V lost 7 bases and J lost 4, with 13 bases in between. This CDR3 is CASKTGTATGELFF. CDR3 bases: TGCGCCAGCAAAACAGGGACCGCCACCGGGGAGCTGTTTTTT.

The gene calls are TRBV2 and TRBJ1-4; 10 bases align to TRBD1. V lost 4 bases and J lost 7; bases outside the gene matches: 6. The germline gives CDR1 SNHLY, CDR2 FYNNEI. The CDR3 length is 15 residues. As DNA, the CDR3 is TGTGCCAGCAGTGGAGACAGGGGGCGCGGTGAAAAACTGTTTTTT. It specifies CASSGDRGRGEKLFF.

The chain is built from TRBV28 and TRBJ2-3; D gene uncertain. V gave up 6 bases and J gave up 3 bases, with 16 bases separating them. There are 15 residues in the CDR3. The V gene's germline CDR1 is MDHEN and CDR2 SYDVKM. The CDR3 protein is CASRSSLIETDTQYF. The CDR3 DNA is TGTGCCAGCAGATCTTCTCTTATAGAGACAGATACGCAGTATTTT.

The chain is built from TRBV5-8 and TRBJ1-1, with D possibly TRBD1 on 5 matching bases. The ends were cut back, 6 bases at V and 0 bases at J, with 15 bases in the middle. CDR1 is SGHTS, CDR2 YDEGEE, per germline. This CDR3 is built from 15 residues. CDR3 sequence reads: CASNPPGRLNTEAFF. CDR3 nucleotides: TGTGCCAGCAACCCACCGGGACGGTTGAACACTGAAGCTTTCTTT. Full variable domain (rest looked up from reference TRBV5-8 and TRBJ1-1): EAGVTQSPTHLIKTRGQQATLRCSPISGHTSVYWYQQALGLGLQFLLWYDEGEERNRGNFPPRFSGRQFPNYSSELNVNALELEDSALYLCASNPPGRLNTEAFFGQGTRLTVV.

This clone was detected once. The chain joins TRBV18 to TRBJ1-1, with 8 bases matching TRBD1. Germline CDR1 KGHSH, CDR2 LQKENI. V lost 6 bases and J lost 14; bases outside the gene matches: 11. The CDR3 is 12 amino acids. The CDR3 DNA reads as TGTGCCAGCTCCCGACAGGGGCAGATGGCATTCTTT. It translates to CASSRQGQMAFF.

This chain joins TRBV5-1 and TRBJ2-3; D may match TRBD1 or TRBD2 (5 bases each). Germline CDR1 is SGHRS and CDR2 is YFSETQ. The V end was cut by 9 bases, the J end by 5 bases, with 19 bases between. The CDR3 totals 14 residues. The CDR3: CATRQRPGEDTQYF. The CDR3 DNA reads TGCGCCACCAGACAGAGACCCGGGGAAGATACGCAGTATTTT. The full variable domain, in which reference TRBV5-1 and TRBJ2-3 provide the parts outside the CDR3, is KAGVTQTPRYLIKTRGQQVTLSCSPISGHRSVSWYQQTPGQGLQFLFEYFSETQRNKGNFPGRFSGRQFSNSRSEMNVSTLELGDSALYLCATRQRPGEDTQYFGPGTRLTVL.

This clone has only a few counts. This chain joins TRBV27 and TRBJ2-5; D remains unclear. Trimming left V 10 bases short and J 5 bases short, with 17 bases between. Germline assignment: CDR1 MNHEY and CDR2 SMNVEV (reference sequence). CDR3 length: 13 residues. CDR3 region: CATSGLMGETQYF. Here the CDR3 DNA reads TGTGCCACCTCGGGCTTAATGGGGGAGACCCAGTACTTC.

The rearrangement joins TRBV19 to TRBJ2-3, with D perhaps matching TRBD1 or TRBD2 (5 bases each). Deletions cut 8 bases from V and 1 base from J, with 34 bases between. CDR1 LNHDA and CDR2 SQIVND come from the germline V gene (reference sequence). The CDR3 consists of 21 residues. The CDR3 spells CASADPGNQNRVRRGTDTQYF. CDR3 nucleotide sequence: TGTGCCAGTGCCGACCCGGGAAATCAAAATCGTGTCCGCAGGGGCACAGATACGCAGTATTTT.

The chain is built from TRBV15 and TRBJ1-5; no clear D gene. Germline loops: CDR1 LNHNV, CDR2 YYDKDF (reference sequence). The CDR3 covers 15 residues. The V end lost 1 base, the J end lost 0 bases, and 7 bases lay between the germline ends. The DNA of the CDR3 is TGTGCCACCAGCAGAGGGGATTATAGCAATCAGCCCCAGCATTTT. Its translation is CATSRGDYSNQPQHF.

This clone occurred a few times. The chain employs TRBV5-1 and TRBJ2-7, with 10 bases aligning to TRBD1. CDR1 SGHRS and CDR2 YFSETQ come from the germline V gene. This CDR3 region has 16 residues. V lost 6 bases and J lost 0; bases outside the gene matches: 9. CDR3 coding DNA: TGCGCCAGCACCCTAGGCGGGACAGGGGCCTCCTACGAGCAGTACGTC. It is translated as CASTLGGTGASYEQYV.

The V call is TRBV6-1, the J call TRBJ2-7; D is tentatively TRBD1 or TRBD2 (5 bases each). The length of the CDR3 is 14 residues. Germline V lookup: CDR1 MNHNS, CDR2 SASEGT. Trimming removed 3 bases from V and 1 base from J, with 10 bases in between. CDR3 amino acids: CASSDRDLSYEQYV. The CDR3, as DNA: TGTGCCAGCAGTGACCGGGACCTGTCCTACGAGCAGTACGTC.

The chain couples TRBV14 to TRBJ1-6; no definite D call. Trimming pared 4 bases from V and 9 bases from J, leaving 16 bases between. Germline V CDR1 and CDR2: SGHDN, FVKESK. CDR3 size: 15 residues. CDR3 sequence reads: CASSLGRAWGSPLHF. Written as DNA, the CDR3 is TGTGCCAGCAGCCTCGGCCGTGCCTGGGGTTCACCCCTCCACTTT.

This chain's CDR3 is CASSKGQRPGTEAFF. CDR3 nucleotides: TGTGCCAGCAGTAAAGGACAGCGTCCCGGCACTGAAGCTTTCTTT. The chain has TRBV6-1 and TRBJ1-1, with D maybe TRBD1 (6 bases). V was clipped by 5 bases and J by 4 bases, with 17 bases between them. Germline-derived CDR1 and CDR2 are MNHNS and SASEGT. The length of the CDR3 is 15 residues.

The chain combines TRBV7-8 with TRBJ1-4, with 10 bases lining up with TRBD1. The CDR3 extends over 18 amino acids. V shed 3 bases, J shed 10 bases, and the junction held 17 bases outside the gene matches. The germline CDR1 and CDR2 sequences are SGHVS and FQNEAQ. DNA of the CDR3: TGTGCCAGCAGCTTTTCTCGGGACAGGGGAATAGTTCAACGAAAACTGTTTTTT. The encoded protein is CASSFSRDRGIVQRKLFF.

The CDR3 sequence: CASSPGLGNTEAFF. DNA of the CDR3: TGTGCCAGCTCACCAGGACTGGGAAACACTGAAGCTTTCTTT. The V gene is TRBV18, the J gene TRBJ1-1; D is unclear. In germline, CDR1 is KGHSH, CDR2 LQKENI. This CDR3 contains 14 residues. Trimming took 2 bases from V and 2 from J, leaving 9 bases between them.

This chain joins TRBV4-1 and TRBJ1-4; perhaps TRBD1 as D (5 bases). V lost 0 bases and J lost 8, with 16 bases in between. Germline V lookup: CDR1 MGHRA, CDR2 YSYEKL. The CDR3 is 16 amino acids. CDR3 loop: CASSQDAAGYWEKLFF. The DNA of the CDR3 is TGCGCCAGCAGCCAAGATGCGGCAGGGTATTGGGAAAAACTGTTTTTT.

The rearrangement uses TRBV30 and TRBJ2-3; D perhaps matches TRBD2 (5 bases). There are 14 residues in the CDR3. The V and J ends lost 0 bases and 4 bases respectively, with 11 bases between them. Germline values: CDR1 GTSNPN, CDR2 SVGIG (reference sequence). As DNA, the CDR3 is TGTGCCTGGAGTGTGAGAGGACTTGCAGATACGCAGTATTTT. Amino acids: CAWSVRGLADTQYF.

The V and J genes are TRBV12-1 and TRBJ2-1; TRBD2, the table's D call, was not compared with the DNA. TRBV12-1 is recorded as a pseudogene. The CDR3 length is 14 residues. For the CDR3, the DNA is TGTGCCAGCAGCCTTGAATGGGGGAGGAATGAGCAGTTCTTC. This sequence encodes CASSLEWGRNEQFF.

In its sample, this clone was seen a few times. The chain has TRBV7-3 and TRBJ2-3, with TRBD1 identical over 12 bases. With V trimmed by 8 bases and J by 4 bases, 10 bases remained unmatched. Germline loops: CDR1 SGHTA, CDR2 FQGTGA. CDR3 length equals 16 residues. CDR3 loop: CASSVLGTGGADTQYF. CDR3 nucleotide sequence: TGTGCCAGCTCGGTCCTGGGGACAGGGGGCGCAGATACGCAGTATTTT.

Turning to this clone: In the same sample, other DNA sequences code for this CDR3. The chain has TRBV7-9 and TRBJ1-6; D call uncertain. The CDR3 covers 12 residues. The germline gives CDR1 SEHNR, CDR2 FQNEAQ (reference sequence). With 3 bases removed from V and 7 bases from J, the gap between germline ends came to 4 bases. CDR3 nucleotides: TGTGCCAGCAGCTTTGACAATTCACCCCTCCACTTT. This sequence encodes CASSFDNSPLHF. Looking up the rest from reference TRBV7-9 and TRBJ1-6 gives the full variable domain: DTGVSQNPRHKITKRGQNVTFRCDPISEHNRLYWYRQTLGQGPEFLTYFQNEAQLEKSRLLSDRFSAERPKGSFSTLEIQRTEQGDSAMYLCASSFDNSPLHFGNGTRLTVT.